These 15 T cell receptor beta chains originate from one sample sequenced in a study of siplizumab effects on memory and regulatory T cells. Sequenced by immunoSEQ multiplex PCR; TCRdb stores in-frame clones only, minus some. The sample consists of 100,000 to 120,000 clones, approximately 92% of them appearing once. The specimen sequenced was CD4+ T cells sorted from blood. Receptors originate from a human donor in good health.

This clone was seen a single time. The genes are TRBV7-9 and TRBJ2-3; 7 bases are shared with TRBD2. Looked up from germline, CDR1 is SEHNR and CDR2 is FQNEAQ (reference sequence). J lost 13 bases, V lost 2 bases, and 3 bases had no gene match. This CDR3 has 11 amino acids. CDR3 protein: CASSLNSGEYF. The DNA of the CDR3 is TGTGCCAGCAGCTTAAACAGCGGGGAGTATTTT.

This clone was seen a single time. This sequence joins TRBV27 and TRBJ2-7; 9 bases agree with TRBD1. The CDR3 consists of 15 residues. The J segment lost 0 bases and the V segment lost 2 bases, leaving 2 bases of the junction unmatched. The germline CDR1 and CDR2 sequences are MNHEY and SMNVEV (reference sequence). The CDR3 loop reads CASSLTGQGSYEQYF. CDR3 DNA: TGTGCCAGCAGTTTAACGGGACAGGGCTCCTACGAGCAGTACTTC.

This chain's CDR3 is CASSPRSGLSGTSYNEQFF. The CDR3 DNA reads TGTGCCAGCAGCCCAAGATCAGGGCTTAGCGGGACTTCCTACAATGAGCAGTTCTTC. V gene TRBV14 combines with J gene TRBJ2-1; 8 nucleotides match TRBD2. Germline assignment: CDR1 SGHDN and CDR2 FVKESK. The CDR3 spans 19 residues. V shed 4 bases and J 1 base; nucleotides not matched to a gene: 15.

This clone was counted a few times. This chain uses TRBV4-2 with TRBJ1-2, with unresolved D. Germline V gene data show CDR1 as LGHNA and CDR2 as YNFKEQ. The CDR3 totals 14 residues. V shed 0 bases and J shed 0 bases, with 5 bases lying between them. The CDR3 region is CASSQEKTNYGYTF. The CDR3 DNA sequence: TGTGCCAGCAGCCAAGAGAAAACTAACTATGGCTACACCTTC.

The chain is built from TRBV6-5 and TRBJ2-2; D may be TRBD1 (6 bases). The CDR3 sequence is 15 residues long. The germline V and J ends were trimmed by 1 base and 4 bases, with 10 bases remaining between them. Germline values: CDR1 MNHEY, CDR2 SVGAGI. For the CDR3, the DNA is TGTGCCAGCAGTTACTACAGGGCGGGCACCGGGGAGCTGTTTTTT. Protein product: CASSYYRAGTGELFF.

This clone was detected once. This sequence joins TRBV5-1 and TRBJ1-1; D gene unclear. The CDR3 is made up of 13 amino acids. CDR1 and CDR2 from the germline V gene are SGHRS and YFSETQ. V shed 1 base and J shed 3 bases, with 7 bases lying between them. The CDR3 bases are TGCGCCAGCAGCTTGCAATCAGACACTGAAGCTTTCTTT. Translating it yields CASSLQSDTEAFF. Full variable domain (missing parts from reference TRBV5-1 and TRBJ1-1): KAGVTQTPRYLIKTRGQQVTLSCSPISGHRSVSWYQQTPGQGLQFLFEYFSETQRNKGNFPGRFSGRQFSNSRSEMNVSTLELGDSALYLCASSLQSDTEAFFGQGTRLTVV.

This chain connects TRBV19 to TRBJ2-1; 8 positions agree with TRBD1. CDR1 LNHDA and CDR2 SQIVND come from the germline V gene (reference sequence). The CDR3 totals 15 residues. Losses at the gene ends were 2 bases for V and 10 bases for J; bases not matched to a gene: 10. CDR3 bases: TGTGCCAGTAGTATACCTGACAGGGGTTCGAGGGAGCAGTTCTTC. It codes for CASSIPDRGSREQFF.

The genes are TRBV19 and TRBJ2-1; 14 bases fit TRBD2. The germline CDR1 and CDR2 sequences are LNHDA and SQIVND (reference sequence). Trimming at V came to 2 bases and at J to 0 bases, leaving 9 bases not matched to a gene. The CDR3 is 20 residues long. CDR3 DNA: TGTGCCAGTAGTATAAGGGGGACTAGCGGGGGAACCCGCTCCTACAATGAGCAGTTCTTC. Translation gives CASSIRGTSGGTRSYNEQFF.

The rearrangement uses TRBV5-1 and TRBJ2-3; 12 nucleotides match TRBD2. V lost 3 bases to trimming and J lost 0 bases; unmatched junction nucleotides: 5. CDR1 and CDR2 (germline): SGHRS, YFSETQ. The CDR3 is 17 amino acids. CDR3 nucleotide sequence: TGCGCCAGCAGCTCGACTAGCGGGGGAGCTAGCACAGATACGCAGTATTTT. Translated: CASSSTSGGASTDTQYF.

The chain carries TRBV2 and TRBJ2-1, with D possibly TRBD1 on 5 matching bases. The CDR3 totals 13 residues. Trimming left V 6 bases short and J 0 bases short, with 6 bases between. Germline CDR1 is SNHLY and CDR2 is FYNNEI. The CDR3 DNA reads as TGTGCCAGCAGAGGGGACTCCTACAATGAGCAGTTCTTC. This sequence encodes CASRGDSYNEQFF.

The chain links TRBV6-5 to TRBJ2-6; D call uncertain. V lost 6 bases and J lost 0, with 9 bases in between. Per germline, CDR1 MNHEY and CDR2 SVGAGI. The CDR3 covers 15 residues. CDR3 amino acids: CASRGWGSGANVLTF. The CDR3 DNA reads TGTGCCAGCAGAGGATGGGGCTCTGGGGCCAACGTCCTGACTTTC.

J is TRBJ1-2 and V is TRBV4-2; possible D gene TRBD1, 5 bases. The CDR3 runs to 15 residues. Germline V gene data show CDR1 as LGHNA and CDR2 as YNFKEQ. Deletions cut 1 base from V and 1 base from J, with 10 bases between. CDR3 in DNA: TGTGCCAGCAGCCAAGGAGGGGTCCTTAACTATGGCTACACCTTC. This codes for CASSQGGVLNYGYTF.

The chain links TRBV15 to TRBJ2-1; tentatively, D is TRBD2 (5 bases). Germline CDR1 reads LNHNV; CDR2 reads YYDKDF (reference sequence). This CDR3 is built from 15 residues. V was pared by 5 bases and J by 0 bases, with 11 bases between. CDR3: CATSGRLPSYNEQFF. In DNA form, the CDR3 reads TGTGCCACCAGCGGCAGACTACCCTCCTACAATGAGCAGTTCTTC.

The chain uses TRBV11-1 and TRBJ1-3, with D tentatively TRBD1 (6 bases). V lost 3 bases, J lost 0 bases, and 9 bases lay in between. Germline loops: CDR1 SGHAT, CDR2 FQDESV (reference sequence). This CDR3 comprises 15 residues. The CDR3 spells CASSFTGNSGNTIYF. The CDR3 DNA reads TGTGCCAGCAGCTTCACAGGGAACTCTGGAAACACCATATATTTT.

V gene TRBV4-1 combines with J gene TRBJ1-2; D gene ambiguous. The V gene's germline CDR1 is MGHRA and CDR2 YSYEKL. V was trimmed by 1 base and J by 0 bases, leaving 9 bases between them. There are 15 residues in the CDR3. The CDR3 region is CASSQVPDPNYGYTF. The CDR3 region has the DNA TGCGCCAGCAGCCAAGTGCCGGATCCTAACTATGGCTACACCTTC.